These 22 T cell receptor beta chains were all obtained from the same sample, sequenced in a study of response to subunit inactivated influenza vaccine. Via MiXCR, TCRdb re-called the RT-PCR reads, giving one row per CDR3 protein. Seen here are more than 600,000 distinct CDR3 sequences, approximately 18% observed once, and the top ten hold approximately 10%. The sequencing here drew on PBMCs from blood, taken around 5 days after vaccination. The source is a man aged 50-59 years who received an inactivated influenza vaccine.

This sequence joins TRBV14 and TRBJ2-7; 9 bases map to TRBD1. V lost 2 bases and J lost 5; bases outside the gene matches: 4. Germline CDR1 is SGHDN and CDR2 is FVKESK. The CDR3 spans 14 residues. The CDR3 DNA reads TGTGCCAGCAGCCAACAAGGGACAGGGAACGAGCAGTACTTC. It translates to CASSQQGTGNEQYF.

The table lists this clonotype with a few counts. The chain joins TRBV6-5 to TRBJ1-4; no clear D. The germline V and J ends were trimmed by 4 bases and 4 bases, with 10 bases remaining between them. The CDR3 length is 14 residues. Germline V gives CDR1 MNHEY, CDR2 SVGAGI. The CDR3 region has the DNA TGTGCCAGCAGTTTAGCCTCAGTTAATGAAAAACTGTTTTTT. Translating gives CASSLASVNEKLFF.

This clonotype was seen a few times. J is TRBJ2-3 and V is TRBV4-3, with D hard to call. Trimming left V 2 bases short and J 1 base short, with 7 bases between. The CDR3 totals 14 residues. CDR1 and CDR2 from the germline V gene are LGHNA and YSLEER. CDR3 coding DNA: TGCGCCAGCAGCCAACAGGTGGGCACAGATACGCAGTATTTT. Amino acids: CASSQQVGTDTQYF.

This clonotype was seen many times. The chain employs TRBV12-3 or TRBV12-4 and TRBJ2-7; TRBD1 aligns across 8 bases. V trimming: 6 bases; J trimming: 3 bases; junction bases outside the gene matches: 7. The CDR3 runs to 14 residues. CDR3 in amino acids: CASRTGTGGYEQYF. DNA for the CDR3: TGTGCCAGCAGAACCGGGACAGGAGGCTACGAGCAGTACTTC.

The rearrangement joins TRBV6-5 to TRBJ2-5, with 8 bases that match TRBD1. CDR1 MNHEY and CDR2 SVGAGI come from the germline V gene. This CDR3 has 17 residues. The trim removed 0 bases at V and 5 bases at J, leaving 11 bases unmatched. CDR3 region: CASSYSTRTGSFETQYF. CDR3 in DNA: TGTGCCAGCAGTTACTCGACTAGGACAGGGAGTTTCGAGACCCAGTACTTC.

V usage is TRBV18 and J usage is TRBJ2-5; D possibly corresponds to TRBD1 (5 bases). The V end was cut by 4 bases, the J end by 4 bases, with 13 bases between. Germline V gene sequence: CDR1 KGHSH, CDR2 LQKENI. This CDR3 is 14 amino acids long. The CDR3 loop reads CASSQSSQGETQYF. The CDR3 coding sequence is TGTGCCAGCTCACAATCTTCGCAGGGAGAGACCCAGTACTTC.

V and J are TRBV7-9 and TRBJ2-6; no reliable D call. Germline CDR1 is SEHNR and CDR2 is FQNEAQ (reference sequence). The CDR3 covers 13 residues. Trimming took 5 bases from V and 9 from J, leaving 11 bases between them. The CDR3 loop reads CASSSDNLNVLTF. DNA for the CDR3: TGTGCCAGCAGCAGTGACAACCTCAACGTCCTGACTTTC.

The V gene is TRBV7-8, the J gene TRBJ1-2, with a possible D match to TRBD1 (5 bases). The CDR3 contains 13 residues. Per the germline V gene, CDR1 is SGHVS and CDR2 is FQNEAQ. Trimming stripped 11 bases from V and 7 bases from J, with 20 bases between. CDR3 loop: CAGAVGVAGGYTF. The CDR3 nucleotides read TGTGCCGGCGCCGTGGGGGTGGCTGGTGGCTACACCTTC.

The V gene is TRBV20-1, the J gene TRBJ2-7; D unresolved. The CDR3 covers 8 residues. V lost 5 bases, J lost 9 bases, and 5 bases lay in between. Per the germline V gene, CDR1 is DFQATT and CDR2 is SNEGSKA (reference sequence). The CDR3 sequence: CSALGQYF. CDR3 DNA: TGCAGTGCTTTAGGGCAGTACTTC.

The chain carries TRBV7-9 and TRBJ1-3, with D uncertain. Germline V gene lookup returns CDR1 SEHNR and CDR2 FQNEAQ (reference sequence). The CDR3 is 15 residues long. The ends were cut back, 1 base at V and 2 bases at J, with 9 bases in the middle. The CDR3 region has the DNA TGTGCCAGCAGCTTAGTGTCTGGGGCTGGAAACACCATATATTTT. As protein: CASSLVSGAGNTIYF.

There are a few counts of this clonotype. The V and J genes are TRBV20-1 and TRBJ2-3; 7 bases align to TRBD1. The V gene's germline CDR1 is DFQATT and CDR2 SNEGSKA (reference sequence). V shed 7 bases, J shed 1 base, and the junction held 2 bases outside the gene matches. The CDR3 extends over 12 amino acids. The CDR3 DNA reads TGCAGTGTCCAGGGGGGCACAGATACGCAGTATTTT. Translation gives CSVQGGTDTQYF.

The chain links TRBV5-1 to TRBJ1-1; TRBD1 aligns across 7 bases. This CDR3 contains 15 residues. Germline CDR1 and CDR2: SGHRS and YFSETQ. Unmatched junction bases numbered 5, after V lost 1 base and J lost 2 bases. The DNA for the CDR3 is TGCGCCAGCAGCTTGACAGGGGTACGTAACACTGAAGCTTTCTTT. It codes for CASSLTGVRNTEAFF.

This chain connects TRBV3-1 to TRBJ2-7; 10 nucleotides align to TRBD2. Germline trimming cut 4 bases from V and 4 bases from J; bases unmatched to any gene: 4. The germline V gene encodes CDR1 LGHDT and CDR2 YNNKEL (reference sequence). This CDR3 has 14 amino acids. The CDR3 DNA reads as TGTGCCAGCAGCCTTCTGGGACTAGCGTACGAGCAGTACTTC. It codes for CASSLLGLAYEQYF.

In this sample, this clonotype turned up many times. This sequence joins TRBV29-1 and TRBJ2-7, with TRBD1 matching over 8 bases. After removal of 2 bases from V and 0 bases from J, the junction contained 6 bases not matched to a gene. This CDR3 has 15 amino acids. Germline V CDR1 and CDR2: SQVTM, ANQGSEA. CDR3: CSVESRQGRSYEQYF. The CDR3, as DNA: TGCAGCGTTGAAAGTCGACAGGGGCGCTCCTACGAGCAGTACTTC.

This clonotype was seen more than once but under ten times. The chain joins TRBV24-1 to TRBJ1-5; D ambiguous. V was pared by 6 bases and J by 7 bases, with 18 bases between. Germline CDR1 and CDR2: KGHDR and SFDVKD. CDR3 length: 15 residues. DNA of the CDR3: TGTGCCACCAGTCCCTCTGCTGGGTCACACCAGCCCCAGCATTTT. Translation gives CATSPSAGSHQPQHF.

Ten or more counts support this clonotype. The chain couples TRBV29-1 to TRBJ2-3; 10 bases match TRBD2. Trimming removed 0 bases from V and 8 bases from J; junction bases left unmatched: 5. Germline assignment: CDR1 SQVTM and CDR2 ANQGSEA. The CDR3 extends over 14 amino acids. The CDR3 loop is CSVEDKTSGITQYF. For the CDR3, the DNA is TGCAGCGTTGAAGATAAAACTAGCGGGATTACGCAGTATTTT.

This clonotype has a handful of counts. CDR3 DNA: TGTGCCAGCAGTGCCGGGACTAGCGGGAGTGCAGATACGCAGTATTTT. Amino acid sequence: CASSAGTSGSADTQYF. The rearrangement joins TRBV6-1 to TRBJ2-3, with TRBD2 matching over 14 bases. CDR1 is MNHNS and CDR2 is SASEGT in the germline V gene. V shed 4 bases, J shed 4 bases, and the junction held 4 bases outside the gene matches. The CDR3 consists of 16 residues.

This clonotype was detected a few times. V and J are TRBV9 and TRBJ2-1, with 16 bases lining up with TRBD2. The CDR3 length is 15 residues. CDR1 is SGDLS, CDR2 YYNGEE, per germline. V shed 3 bases and J 10 bases; nucleotides not matched to a gene: 4. The CDR3 DNA reads TGTGCCAGCAGCGACGGGACTAGCGGGAGGGAAGAGCAGTTCTTC. Residues: CASSDGTSGREEQFF.

This chain uses TRBV20-1 with TRBJ2-3; D gene unclear. The CDR3 sequence is 14 residues long. With 1 base removed from V and 2 bases from J, the gap between germline ends came to 10 bases. The V gene's germline CDR1 is DFQATT and CDR2 SNEGSKA (reference sequence). CDR3 bases: TGCAGTGCTAGAGCCCCGATTCTCACAGATACGCAGTATTTT. It is translated as CSARAPILTDTQYF.

The rearrangement joins TRBV29-1 to TRBJ2-1; D call uncertain. Trimming pared 3 bases from V and 3 bases from J, leaving 0 bases between. Looked up from germline, CDR1 is SQVTM and CDR2 is ANQGSEA. CDR3 length: 10 amino acids. The CDR3 spells CSVDYNEQFF. CDR3 nucleotide sequence: TGCAGCGTTGACTACAATGAGCAGTTCTTC.

This chain joins TRBV7-2 and TRBJ1-2; 7 nucleotides line up with TRBD1. The germline CDR1 and CDR2 sequences are SGHTA and FQGNSA. With 5 bases clipped from V and 8 bases from J, the junction kept 14 bases outside the gene matches. The CDR3 length is 15 residues. The chain's CDR3 is CASSPRMLGGAGYTF. In DNA, the CDR3 is TGTGCCAGCAGCCCCCGCATGTTAGGGGGCGCCGGCTACACCTTC.

The J gene is TRBJ2-3, the V gene TRBV20-1, with TRBD2 matching over 10 bases. Trimming cost V 6 bases and J 8 bases; bases outside gene matches: 11. The germline CDR1 and CDR2 sequences are DFQATT and SNEGSKA (reference sequence). This CDR3 is built from 14 residues. The CDR3 sequence: CSAQLAGSQGTQYF. The CDR3, as DNA: TGCAGTGCCCAACTAGCGGGGAGCCAGGGTACGCAGTATTTT.